Shown below are 17 T cell receptor beta chains from a single sample sequenced in a study of T cells in Graves' hyperthyroidism and ophthalmopathy. Amplification targeted TCR beta CDR3 regions from RNA transcripts. Using the HTBI primer set, a first-round RT-PCR was run on the TCR CDR3. TCRdb ran MiXCR on the multiplex PCR reads and lists one entry per CDR3 protein. The sample includes 200,000 to 250,000 distinct CDR3 sequences, around 17% seen only once; the top ten take about 30%. Sequenced sample: blood. The origin of the receptors is a young woman with Graves' ophthalmopathy.

This clonotype has more than one count but fewer than ten. The V and J genes are TRBV7-2 and TRBJ1-1; 8 bases are shared with TRBD1. V lost 4 bases and J lost 10; bases outside the gene matches: 11. The CDR3 has 14 amino acids. Germline V gene sequence: CDR1 SGHTA, CDR2 FQGNSA. The CDR3 DNA sequence: TGTGCCAGCAGCTCCCTGGACAGGGCGGGCGGAGCTTTCTTT. Its translation: CASSSLDRAGGAFF.

This clonotype came up many times. The chain couples TRBV28 to TRBJ1-1; TRBD1 is a possible D gene (5 bases). This CDR3 is built from 13 residues. The V and J ends lost 4 bases and 7 bases respectively, with 13 bases between them. Germline V lookup: CDR1 MDHEN, CDR2 SYDVKM. Here the CDR3 DNA reads TGTGCCAGCAGTTCGTTTTGGGGGGTTGAAGCTTTCTTT. Translating gives CASSSFWGVEAFF.

The chain carries TRBV29-1 and TRBJ2-7; D is perhaps TRBD1 or TRBD2 (6 bases each). The CDR3 is made up of 14 amino acids. Per germline, CDR1 SQVTM and CDR2 ANQGSEA. Trimming left V 6 bases short and J 12 bases short, with 27 bases between. DNA of the CDR3: TGCAGCGTGCGGCCCCGGGACACCCACTACGGGGGGTACTTC. Amino acid sequence: CSVRPRDTHYGGYF.

Note on this clonotype: This may come from a read error, since a much larger clone is one base off. V usage is TRBV6-1 and J usage is TRBJ1-1; TRBD1 might be the D (6 bases). Germline V gene sequence: CDR1 MNHNS, CDR2 SASEGT. The CDR3 has 14 residues. CDR3 sequence reads: CASRSRGPNAEAFF. The CDR3, as DNA: TGTGCCAGCAGGTCCAGGGGACCGAACGCTGAAGCTTTCTTT.

There are many counts of this clonotype. The rearrangement links TRBV6-1 to TRBJ2-3; D perhaps matches TRBD1 (5 bases). From germline, CDR1 is MNHNS and CDR2 SASEGT. Trimming stripped 6 bases from V and 3 bases from J, with 10 bases between. The CDR3 sequence is 13 residues long. CDR3 DNA: TGTGCCAGCAGCCAGGACACAACAGATACGCAGTATTTT. Amino acids: CASSQDTTDTQYF.

This clonotype has more than one count but fewer than ten. The V gene is TRBV20-1, the J gene TRBJ2-5; 13 nucleotides align to TRBD2. Per the germline V gene, CDR1 is DFQATT and CDR2 is SNEGSKA (reference sequence). The CDR3 extends over 16 amino acids. The CDR3 is CSVCLIGTSGKETQYF. The DNA for the CDR3 is TGCAGCGTCTGTTTGATCGGGACTAGCGGGAAAGAGACCCAGTACTTC.

Only a few counts were recorded for this clonotype. The chain recombines TRBV5-1 with TRBJ2-5; no reliable D call. CDR1 and CDR2 (germline): SGHRS, YFSETQ. The germline V and J ends were trimmed by 2 bases and 7 bases, with 6 bases remaining between them. CDR3 size: 11 residues. CDR3 region: CASSLDATQYF. CDR3 sequence (DNA): TGCGCCAGCAGCTTAGACGCGACCCAGTACTTC. The full variable domain, rest sourced from reference TRBV5-1 and TRBJ2-5, is KAGVTQTPRYLIKTRGQQVTLSCSPISGHRSVSWYQQTPGQGLQFLFEYFSETQRNKGNFPGRFSGRQFSNSRSEMNVSTLELGDSALYLCASSLDATQYFGPGTRLLVL.

This clonotype was seen at least ten times. This chain links TRBV28 with TRBJ2-2; D gene unclear. The CDR3 extends over 16 amino acids. CDR1 and CDR2 from the germline V gene are MDHEN and SYDVKM. Trimming shortened V by 6 bases and J by 0 bases, and 14 bases separated the two germline ends. The DNA for the CDR3 is TGTGCCAGCAGCCCCTGGGTTGGCGCGAACACCGGGGAGCTGTTTTTT. Translation gives CASSPWVGANTGELFF. Filled out from reference TRBV28 and TRBJ2-2, the complete variable domain reads DVKVTQSSRYLVKRTGEKVFLECVQDMDHENMFWYRQDPGLGLRLIYFSYDVKMKEKGDIPEGYSVSREKKERFSLILESASTNQTSMYLCASSPWVGANTGELFFGEGSRLTVL.

This clonotype was picked up many times. CDR3 loop: CASSYSSGFRGNSPLHF. DNA of the CDR3: TGTGCCAGCAGTTACTCCTCAGGGTTCAGGGGTAATTCACCCCTCCACTTT. The rearrangement joins TRBV6-5 to TRBJ1-6; possible D gene TRBD1, 6 bases. This CDR3 has 17 amino acids. Trimming cost V 0 bases and J 6 bases, with 15 bases left between them. Germline V gives CDR1 MNHEY, CDR2 SVGAGI.

The V gene is TRBV3-1, the J gene TRBJ2-3; tentatively, D is TRBD2 (7 bases). The V end lost 2 bases, the J end lost 0 bases, and 15 bases lay between the germline ends. The CDR3 runs 17 residues. The germline CDR1 and CDR2 sequences are LGHDT and YNNKEL (reference sequence). The CDR3 protein is CASSQRGASRSTDTQYF. CDR3 coding DNA: TGTGCCAGCAGCCAACGGGGGGCTAGCAGAAGCACAGATACGCAGTATTTT.

This rearrangement joins TRBV18 to TRBJ2-2; 9 bases are shared with TRBD2. The J segment lost 5 bases and the V segment lost 2 bases, leaving 9 bases of the junction unmatched. This CDR3 has 17 amino acids. Germline CDR1 is KGHSH and CDR2 is LQKENI. CDR3: CASSPGALAGPTGELFF. CDR3 DNA: TGTGCCAGCTCACCAGGGGCTCTAGCGGGGCCAACCGGGGAGCTGTTTTTT.

This clonotype was detected only a few times. The rearrangement joins TRBV15 to TRBJ1-6, with 11 bases fitting TRBD1. This CDR3 comprises 14 residues. V trimming: 3 bases; J trimming: 10 bases; junction bases outside the gene matches: 2. From germline, CDR1 is LNHNV and CDR2 YYDKDF (reference sequence). The CDR3 region has the DNA TGTGCCACCAGCAGGGACAGGGGGCGATCACCCCTCCACTTT. Protein sequence: CATSRDRGRSPLHF.

This clonotype occurred many times. The rearrangement links TRBV9 to TRBJ2-4; D ambiguous. There are 14 residues in the CDR3. Trimming left V 3 bases short and J 0 bases short, with 7 bases between. Germline V lookup: CDR1 SGDLS, CDR2 YYNGEE. The CDR3 DNA sequence: TGTGCCAGCAGCGGGACGATAGCCAAAAACATTCAGTACTTC. As protein: CASSGTIAKNIQYF.

This clonotype was observed many times. Here the CDR3 DNA reads TGTGCCATCAGTGAGTGGGACAGGGGGGGAACTGAAGCTTTCTTT. Translating it yields CAISEWDRGGTEAFF. J is TRBJ1-1 and V is TRBV10-3; TRBD1 agrees at 11 bases. Germline V gene data show CDR1 as ENHRY and CDR2 as SYGVKD. V shed 1 base, J shed 5 bases, and the junction held 3 bases outside the gene matches. This CDR3 has 15 amino acids.

This clonotype has at least ten counts. The chain combines TRBV12-3 or TRBV12-4 with TRBJ1-1; possibly TRBD1 for D (6 bases). V was clipped by 3 bases and J by 8 bases, with 13 bases between them. This CDR3 spans 13 amino acids. The CDR3 loop reads CASSLGNRAEAFF. The CDR3 coding sequence is TGTGCCAGCAGTTTGGGAAACAGGGCCGAAGCTTTCTTT.

This clonotype was counted a few times. The genes are TRBV9 and TRBJ2-3; no clear D. CDR1 is SGDLS, CDR2 YYNGEE, per germline. V was trimmed by 2 bases and J by 4 bases, leaving 14 bases between them. The CDR3 consists of 15 residues. CDR3: CASSVPTESADTQYF. DNA of the CDR3: TGTGCCAGCAGCGTCCCCACCGAAAGTGCAGATACGCAGTATTTT.

This clonotype was counted ten times or more. This chain joins TRBV3-1 and TRBJ2-1; TRBD2 aligns across 10 bases. Losses at the gene ends were 4 bases for V and 3 bases for J; bases not matched to a gene: 3. The CDR3 consists of 15 residues. The V gene's germline CDR1 is LGHDT and CDR2 YNNKEL (reference sequence). In nucleotides, the CDR3 is TGTGCCAGCAGCCCCCGGACTAGCGGCTACAATGAGCAGTTCTTC. Residues: CASSPRTSGYNEQFF.